This T cell receptor (beta chain) derives from a study of T cells in Graves' hyperthyroidism and ophthalmopathy. In this sample, this clonotype turned up many times. V was pared by 8 bases and J by 0 bases, with 8 bases between. This CDR3 is built from 13 residues. Amplification targeted TCR beta CDR3 regions from RNA transcripts. First-round RT-PCR targeting the TCR CDR3 was performed with the HTBI primer set. In TCRdb, the multiplex PCR reads were re-called with MiXCR into one record per CDR3 protein. This sample has around 420,000 distinct CDR3 sequences, with about 15% found just once. V gene TRBV12-3 or TRBV12-4 combines with J gene TRBJ1-3; D remains ambiguous. Sequences were obtained from blood. The receptor comes from a woman under 30 with Graves' hyperthyroidism. CDR3 DNA sequence: TGTGCCAGCCGAGAACACTCTGGAAACACCATATATTTT. Protein product: CASREHSGNTIYF.